This T cell receptor beta chain stems from a study of T cells after posttransplantation cyclophosphamide. General study points: Later blood repertoires were often dominated by clones from the donor CD8+ memory compartment. After PTCy, TRB diversity resembled that of CNI/methotrexate controls. Tissue-infiltrating T cells from skin or gut overlapped little with blood T cells.

Per germline, CDR1 SNHLY and CDR2 FYNNEI. With 4 bases clipped from V and 6 bases from J, the junction kept 9 bases outside the gene matches. The CDR3 sequence is 16 residues long. The assay was immunoSEQ multiplex PCR, and TCRdb's table has in-frame clones only and misses some. The sample has about 18,000 clones, 85% seen once. Worth noting for this clone: Its antigen is not known.

Methotrexate plus calcineurin inhibitor accompanied controls' myeloablative marrow transplants; sampling was 1 year later. This receptor was taken from a female patient between 18 and 30 years old who received an allogeneic stem cell transplant from an unrelated donor, was CMV-positive, and had acute and chronic GVHD. A share of the T cells may be of graft donor origin. The material was PBMCs, obtained after allogeneic stem cell transplant with calcineurin inhibitor and methotrexate. V gene TRBV2 combines with J gene TRBJ2-2; TRBD2 matches 9 bases. The CDR3 protein is CASSGLAGGPSGELFF. Here the CDR3 DNA reads TGTGCCAGCAGTGGTCTGGCGGGAGGGCCCTCCGGGGAGCTGTTTTTT.